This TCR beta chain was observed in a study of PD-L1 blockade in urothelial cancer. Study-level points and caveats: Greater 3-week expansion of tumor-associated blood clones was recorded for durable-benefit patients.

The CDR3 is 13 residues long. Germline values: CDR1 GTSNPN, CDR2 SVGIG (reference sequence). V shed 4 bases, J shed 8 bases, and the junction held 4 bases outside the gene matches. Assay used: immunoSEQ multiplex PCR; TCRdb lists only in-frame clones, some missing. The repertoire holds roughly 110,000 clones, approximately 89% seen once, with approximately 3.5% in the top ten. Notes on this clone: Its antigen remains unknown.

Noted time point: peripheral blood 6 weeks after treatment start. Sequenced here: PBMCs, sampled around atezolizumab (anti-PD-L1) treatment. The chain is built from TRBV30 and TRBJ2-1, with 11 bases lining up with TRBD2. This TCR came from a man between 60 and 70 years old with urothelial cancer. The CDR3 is CAWMLAGGHEQFF. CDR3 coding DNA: TGTGCCTGGATGCTAGCGGGGGGCCATGAGCAGTTCTTC. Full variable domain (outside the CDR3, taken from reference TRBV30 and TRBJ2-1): SQTIHQWPATLVQPVGSPLSLECTVEGTSNPNLYWYRQAAGRGLQLLFYSVGIGQISSEVPQNLSASRPQDRQFILSSKKLLLSDSGFYLCAWMLAGGHEQFFGPGTRLTVL.